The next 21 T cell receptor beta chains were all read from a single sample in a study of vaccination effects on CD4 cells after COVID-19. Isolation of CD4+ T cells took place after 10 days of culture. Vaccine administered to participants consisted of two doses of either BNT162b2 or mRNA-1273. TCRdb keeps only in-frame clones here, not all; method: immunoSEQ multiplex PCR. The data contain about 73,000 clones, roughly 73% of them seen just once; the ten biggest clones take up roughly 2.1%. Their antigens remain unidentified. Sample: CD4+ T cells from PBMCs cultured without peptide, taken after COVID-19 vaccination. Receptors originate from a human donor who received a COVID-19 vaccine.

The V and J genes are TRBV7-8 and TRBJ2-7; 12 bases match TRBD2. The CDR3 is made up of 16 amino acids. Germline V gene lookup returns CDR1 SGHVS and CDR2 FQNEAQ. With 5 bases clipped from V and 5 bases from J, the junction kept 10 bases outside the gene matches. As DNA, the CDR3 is TGTGCCAGCAGCCGAAACGTGGGACTAGCGGGTAACGAGCAGTACGTC. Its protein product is CASSRNVGLAGNEQYV.

The DNA of the CDR3 is TGTGCCAGCAGCGGACAGGGTTATACTGAAGCTTTCTTT. Translation gives CASSGQGYTEAFF. This chain links TRBV3-1 (or the pseudogene TRBV3-2) with TRBJ1-1, with 8 bases matching TRBD1. The CDR3 consists of 13 residues. Germline V gene sequence: CDR1 LGHDT, CDR2 YNNKEL (reference sequence). Germline trimming cut 5 bases from V and 5 bases from J; bases unmatched to any gene: 4.

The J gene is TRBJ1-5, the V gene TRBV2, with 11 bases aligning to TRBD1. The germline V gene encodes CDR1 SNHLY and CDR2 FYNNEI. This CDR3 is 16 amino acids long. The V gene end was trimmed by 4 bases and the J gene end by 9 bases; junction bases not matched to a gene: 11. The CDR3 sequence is CASSAMGDRGIVPQHF. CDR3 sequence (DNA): TGTGCCAGCAGTGCGATGGGGGACAGGGGGATTGTGCCCCAGCATTTT.

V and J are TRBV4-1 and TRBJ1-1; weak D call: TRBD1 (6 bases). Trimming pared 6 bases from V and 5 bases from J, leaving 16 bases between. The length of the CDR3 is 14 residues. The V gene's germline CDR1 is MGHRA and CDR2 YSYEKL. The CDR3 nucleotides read TGCGCCAGCAGTTTTTCGGGGGGCGCGACTGAAGCTTTCTTT. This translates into CASSFSGGATEAFF.

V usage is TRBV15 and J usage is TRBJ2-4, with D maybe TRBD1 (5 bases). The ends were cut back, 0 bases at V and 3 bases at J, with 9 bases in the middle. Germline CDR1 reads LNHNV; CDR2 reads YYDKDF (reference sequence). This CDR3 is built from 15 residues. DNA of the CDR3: TGTGCCACCAGCAGAGATTCAGGGCTCAAAAACATTCAGTACTTC. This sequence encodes CATSRDSGLKNIQYF. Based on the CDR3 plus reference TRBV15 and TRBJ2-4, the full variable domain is DAMVIQNPRYQVTQFGKPVTLSCSQTLNHNVMYWYQQKSSQAPKLLFHYYDKDFNNEADTPDNFQSRRPNTSFCFLDIRSPGLGDTAMYLCATSRDSGLKNIQYFGAGTRLSVL.

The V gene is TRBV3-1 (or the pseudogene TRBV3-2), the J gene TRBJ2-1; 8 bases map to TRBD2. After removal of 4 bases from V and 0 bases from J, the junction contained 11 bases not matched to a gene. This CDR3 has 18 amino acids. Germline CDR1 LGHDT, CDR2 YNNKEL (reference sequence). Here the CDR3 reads CASSPGGSGASSYNEQFF. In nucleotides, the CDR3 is TGTGCCAGCAGCCCAGGAGGTAGCGGGGCGAGCTCCTACAATGAGCAGTTCTTC.

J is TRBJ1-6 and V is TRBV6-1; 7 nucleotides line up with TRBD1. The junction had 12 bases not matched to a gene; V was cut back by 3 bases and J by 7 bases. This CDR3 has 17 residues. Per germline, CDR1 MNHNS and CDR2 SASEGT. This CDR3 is CASSDQGGGLFNSPLHF. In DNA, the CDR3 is TGTGCCAGCAGTGATCAAGGGGGCGGTCTCTTCAATTCACCCCTCCACTTT.

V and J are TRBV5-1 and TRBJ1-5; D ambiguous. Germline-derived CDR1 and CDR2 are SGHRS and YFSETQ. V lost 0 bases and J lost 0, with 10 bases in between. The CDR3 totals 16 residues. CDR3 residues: CASSLAPTGSNQPQHF. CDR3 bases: TGCGCCAGCAGCTTGGCCCCAACCGGTAGCAATCAGCCCCAGCATTTT.

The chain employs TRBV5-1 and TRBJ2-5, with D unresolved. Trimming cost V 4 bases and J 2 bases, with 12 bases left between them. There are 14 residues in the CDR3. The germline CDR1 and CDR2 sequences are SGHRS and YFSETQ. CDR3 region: CASSPSTLQETQYF. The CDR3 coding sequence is TGCGCCAGCAGCCCGTCGACTCTTCAAGAGACCCAGTACTTC.

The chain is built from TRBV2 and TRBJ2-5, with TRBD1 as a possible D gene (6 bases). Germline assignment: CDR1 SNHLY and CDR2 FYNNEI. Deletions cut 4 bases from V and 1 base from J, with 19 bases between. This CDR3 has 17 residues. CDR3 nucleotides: TGTGCCAGCAGTGTAGGGTACAGGGCCAACCCCCAAGAGACCCAGTACTTC. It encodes CASSVGYRANPQETQYF.

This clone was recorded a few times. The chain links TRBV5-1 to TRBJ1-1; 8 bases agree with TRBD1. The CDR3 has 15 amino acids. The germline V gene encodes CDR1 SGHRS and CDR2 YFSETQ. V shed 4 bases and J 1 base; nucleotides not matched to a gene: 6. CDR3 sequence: CASSGTGRGNTEAFF. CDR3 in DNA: TGCGCCAGCAGCGGGACAGGCAGGGGGAACACTGAAGCTTTCTTT.

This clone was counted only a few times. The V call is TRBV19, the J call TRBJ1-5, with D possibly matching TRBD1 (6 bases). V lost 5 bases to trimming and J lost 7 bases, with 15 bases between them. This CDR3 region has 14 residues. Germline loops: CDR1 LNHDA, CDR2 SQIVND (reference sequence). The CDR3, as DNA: TGTGCCAGTAGTCGTAGTACAGGGCAACAGCCCCAGCATTTT. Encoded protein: CASSRSTGQQPQHF. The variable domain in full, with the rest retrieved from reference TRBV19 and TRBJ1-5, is DGGITQSPKYLFRKEGQNVTLSCEQNLNHDAMYWYRQDPGQGLRLIYYSQIVNDFQKGDIAEGYSVSREKKESFPLTVTSAQKNPTAFYLCASSRSTGQQPQHFGDGTRLSIL.

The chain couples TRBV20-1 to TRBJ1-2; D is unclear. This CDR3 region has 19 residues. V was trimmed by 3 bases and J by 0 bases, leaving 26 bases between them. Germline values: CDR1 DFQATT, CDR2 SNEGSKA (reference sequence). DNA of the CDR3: TGCAGTGCTAGTTCCGGGGAATTGTTTAGTCCGATAGCTAACTATGGCTACACCTTC. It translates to CSASSGELFSPIANYGYTF.

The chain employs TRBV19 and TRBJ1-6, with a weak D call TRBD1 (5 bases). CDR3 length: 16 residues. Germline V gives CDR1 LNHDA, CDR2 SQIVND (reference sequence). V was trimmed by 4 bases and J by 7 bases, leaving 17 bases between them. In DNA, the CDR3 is TGTGCCAGTAGTAATAAGCCGGGACGGAGCAATTCACCCCTCCACTTT. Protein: CASSNKPGRSNSPLHF.

CDR3 bases: TGCGCCAGCAGCCAGAGTAGGGATTTCGATCGAAACACCATATATTTT. Its protein product is CASSQSRDFDRNTIYF. The chain carries TRBV4-1 and TRBJ1-3; D gene ambiguous. This CDR3 contains 16 residues. Germline V lookup: CDR1 MGHRA, CDR2 YSYEKL. The V and J ends lost 3 bases and 5 bases respectively, with 17 bases between them.

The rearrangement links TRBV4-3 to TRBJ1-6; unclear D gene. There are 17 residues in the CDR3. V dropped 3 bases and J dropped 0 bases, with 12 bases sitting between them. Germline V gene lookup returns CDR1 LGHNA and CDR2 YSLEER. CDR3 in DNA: TGCGCCAGCAGCCAGGGCTCGCAGAGCTCCTATAATTCACCCCTCCACTTT. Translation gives CASSQGSQSSYNSPLHF.

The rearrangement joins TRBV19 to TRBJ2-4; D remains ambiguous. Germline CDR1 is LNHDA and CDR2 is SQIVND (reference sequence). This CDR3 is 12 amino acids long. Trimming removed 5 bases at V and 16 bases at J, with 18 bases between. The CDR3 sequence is CASSLSPGLEYF. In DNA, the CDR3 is TGTGCCAGTAGTCTTAGCCCGGGCCTAGAATACTTC.

The chain's CDR3 is CASSHPGGEIKQFF. The CDR3 DNA follows: TGTGCCAGCAGTCATCCCGGCGGGGAGATTAAGCAGTTCTTC. The J gene is TRBJ2-1, the V gene TRBV6-5, with D perhaps TRBD2 (6 bases). Trimming took 5 bases from V and 11 from J, leaving 19 bases between them. The CDR3 contains 14 residues. CDR1 and CDR2 (germline): MNHEY, SVGAGI.

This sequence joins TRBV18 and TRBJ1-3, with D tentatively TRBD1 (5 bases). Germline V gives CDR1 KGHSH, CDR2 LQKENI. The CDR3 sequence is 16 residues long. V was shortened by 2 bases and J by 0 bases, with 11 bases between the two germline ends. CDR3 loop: CASSPSMTASGNTIYF. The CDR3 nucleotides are TGTGCCAGCTCACCATCTATGACAGCCTCTGGAAACACCATATATTTT.

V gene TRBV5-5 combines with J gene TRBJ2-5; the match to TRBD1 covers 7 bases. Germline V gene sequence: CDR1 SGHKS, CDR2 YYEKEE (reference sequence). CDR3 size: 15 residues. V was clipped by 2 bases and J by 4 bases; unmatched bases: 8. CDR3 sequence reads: CASSFSLTGPETQYF. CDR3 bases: TGTGCCAGCAGCTTTAGCCTGACAGGGCCAGAGACCCAGTACTTC. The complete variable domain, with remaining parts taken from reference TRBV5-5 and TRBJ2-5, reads DAGVTQSPTHLIKTRGQQVTLRCSPISGHKSVSWYQQVLGQGPQFIFQYYEKEERGRGNFPDRFSARQFPNYSSELNVNALLLGDSALYLCASSFSLTGPETQYFGPGTRLLVL.

CDR3 nucleotides: TGCGCCAGCAGCTTGGAGGGCCGTTCGGGGGCTACAGATACGCAGTATTTT. Translation: CASSLEGRSGATDTQYF. The chain recombines TRBV5-1 with TRBJ2-3; perhaps D is TRBD1 or TRBD2 (6 bases each). V was pared by 0 bases and J by 3 bases, with 17 bases between. This CDR3 is 17 amino acids long. CDR1 SGHRS and CDR2 YFSETQ come from the germline V gene.